This T cell receptor (beta chain) stems from a study of CD8 T cells in ankylosing spondylitis. General observations from the study: Matched ankylosing spondylitis synovial fluid reportedly contained a significantly enriched population of disease-linked clones. About 8 highly homologous variants formed a TCR beta motif that appeared characteristic of ankylosing spondylitis blood.

TCRdb analysed the 5' RACE reads with MiXCR anew, one entry per CDR3 protein. Of over 700,000 distinct CDR3 sequences listed, under 20% are singletons. As to this clonotype: Its specificity is not known.

Trimming took 3 bases from V and 6 from J, leaving 7 bases between them. This CDR3 is 12 amino acids long. This receptor was taken from a male donor with ankylosing spondylitis. The sample comprised blood, either unsorted or a sorted T cell fraction (not recorded which). The chain uses TRBV12-3 or TRBV12-4 and TRBJ2-3, with unresolved D. This CDR3 is CASSFESDTQYF. CDR3 in DNA: TGTGCCAGCAGTTTCGAATCGGATACGCAGTATTTT.